A selection of T cell receptor beta chains follows, all from one sample in a study of T-cell memory formation after mild COVID-19. TCRdb reprocessed the 5' RACE reads with MiXCR, giving one entry per CDR3 protein. The sample yields 180,000 or so distinct CDR3 sequences, 16% seen once. The sample taken for sequencing was PBMCs or a T cell subset sorted from them (not recorded which). The origin of the receptors is an adult woman who had mild COVID-19 (a few samples of this study predate the infection). Cell type and time point are not known. Each CDR3 is given with its conserved first and last residue. The order of the fields is CDR3 length, V gene, D gene, J gene, clone size, CDR3 DNA, CDR3 protein. D genes are given only for firm matches. Clone size is given for some rows only: seen once, a few or many times, or a class if the clone is expanded.

17	TRBV5-1	NA	TRBJ1-4	NA	TGCGCCAGCAGCTTGGGACAGCCTCTCTCAACTAATGAAAAACTGTTTTTT	CASSLGQPLSTNEKLFF
14	TRBV7-9	TRBD2	TRBJ2-1	NA	TGTGCCAGCAGCTTAGGGACTAGCGGCCATGAGCAGTTCTTC	CASSLGTSGHEQFF
17	TRBV7-2	TRBD2	TRBJ2-3	few	TGTGCCAGCAGCTTATCGGTAGCGGGACATAGCACAGATACGCAGTATTTT	CASSLSVAGHSTDTQYF
14	TRBV12-3/TRBV12-4	NA	TRBJ2-7	NA	TGTGCCAGCAGCCCTCAAACTGAAACCTACGAGCAGTACTTC	CASSPQTETYEQYF
15	TRBV30	NA	TRBJ1-1	few	TGTGCCTGGAGTGTAAGGACAGCTCTGAACACTGAAGCTTTCTTT	CAWSVRTALNTEAFF
14	TRBV20-1	NA	TRBJ1-6	NA	TGCAGTGCTCGGAGGAGCTCCTATAATTCACCCCTCCACTTT	CSARRSSYNSPLHF
14	TRBV12-3/TRBV12-4	NA	TRBJ1-2	few	TGTGCCAGCAGTTTAGCGCTCAGCAACTATGGCTACACCTTC	CASSLALSNYGYTF
14	TRBV12-3/TRBV12-4	TRBD1	TRBJ2-7	many	TGTGCCAGGGGGAGCCGGGACAGAGCTTACGAGCAGTACTTC	CARGSRDRAYEQYF
13	TRBV30	TRBD1	TRBJ1-1	few	TGTGCCTGGAGTCGCACAGGGGGCACTGAAGCTTTCTTT	CAWSRTGGTEAFF
12	TRBV6-2/TRBV6-3	NA	TRBJ1-2	few	TGTGCCAGCAGTTTTGCCGGATTTGGCTACACCTTC	CASSFAGFGYTF
13	TRBV29-1	TRBD1	TRBJ1-1	NA	TGCAGCGTTGATGTCAGGGGGCGGCGTGAAGCTTTCTTT	CSVDVRGRREAFF
13	TRBV11-2	NA	TRBJ1-4	NA	TGTGCCAGCAGCCTTTGGGAGAATGAAAAACTGTTTTTT	CASSLWENEKLFF
11	TRBV21-1	NA	TRBJ2-1	NA	TGTGCCAGGCCACCCTACAATGAGCAGTTCTTC	CARPPYNEQFF
15	TRBV5-1	NA	TRBJ1-1	many	TGCGCCAGCAGCCCTAGGACAGACCTGAACACTGAAGCTTTCTTT	CASSPRTDLNTEAFF
14	TRBV29-1	NA	TRBJ2-2	few	TGCAGCGTTAAAGGGGGGGAGCTAACCGGGGAGCTGTTTTTT	CSVKGGELTGELFF
14	TRBV12-3/TRBV12-4	TRBD1	TRBJ2-7	many	TGTGCCAGCAGTCTGACAGGGTTACCCTACGAGCAGTACTTC	CASSLTGLPYEQYF
15	TRBV30	NA	TRBJ2-7	many	TGTGCCTGGAGTGTGAGGACTCATAGCTCCTACGAGCAGTACTTC	CAWSVRTHSSYEQYF
14	TRBV2	TRBD1	TRBJ2-7	few	TGTGCCAGCAGTAGACAGGGGGCTGGGTACGAGCAGTACTTC	CASSRQGAGYEQYF
17	TRBV5-1	NA	TRBJ2-1	NA	TGCGCCAGCAGTGAGGTCCCAGGGGCCCAACAACTCAATGAGCAGTTCTTC	CASSEVPGAQQLNEQFF
17	TRBV7-9	NA	TRBJ1-5	few	TGTGCCAGCAGCCCCTACCCTAAGGGACAACAAAACCAGCCCCAGCATTTT	CASSPYPKGQQNQPQHF
14	TRBV7-2	NA	TRBJ2-2	few	TGTGCCAGCAGCTCGTTTAGCGAACTCGGGGAGCTGTTTTTT	CASSSFSELGELFF
14	TRBV3-1	NA	TRBJ2-3	few	TGTGCCAGCAGCCAAGAGATTCACTCAGATACGCAGTATTTT	CASSQEIHSDTQYF
14	TRBV5-5	NA	TRBJ1-1	NA	TGTGCCAGCAGCAAGCAGAGGGGGAACACTGAAGCTTTCTTT	CASSKQRGNTEAFF
13	TRBV20-1	NA	TRBJ2-1	few	TGCAGTGCTCCCCACCGGGACCACAATGAGCAGTTCTTC	CSAPHRDHNEQFF
13	TRBV10-3	NA	TRBJ2-7	few	TGTGCCATCAGTCAGACAGTGAACTACGAGCAGTACTTC	CAISQTVNYEQYF
12	TRBV5-1	NA	TRBJ2-5	many	TGCGCCAGCAGCCCTGGGTGGGAGACCCAGTACTTC	CASSPGWETQYF
13	TRBV28	NA	TRBJ1-5	NA	TGTGCCAGCAGTTTTTTTTATTCGTCGCCCCAGCATTTT	CASSFFYSSPQHF
16	TRBV7-7	NA	TRBJ2-1	many	TGTGCTAGCAGCTTCCAACCGGGATCATCCTACAATGAGCAGTTCTTC	CASSFQPGSSYNEQFF
15	TRBV27	TRBD2	TRBJ2-5	NA	TGTGCCAGCAGTTTCTCGACTAGCGGGGGGGGGTCCCAGTACTTC	CASSFSTSGGGSQYF